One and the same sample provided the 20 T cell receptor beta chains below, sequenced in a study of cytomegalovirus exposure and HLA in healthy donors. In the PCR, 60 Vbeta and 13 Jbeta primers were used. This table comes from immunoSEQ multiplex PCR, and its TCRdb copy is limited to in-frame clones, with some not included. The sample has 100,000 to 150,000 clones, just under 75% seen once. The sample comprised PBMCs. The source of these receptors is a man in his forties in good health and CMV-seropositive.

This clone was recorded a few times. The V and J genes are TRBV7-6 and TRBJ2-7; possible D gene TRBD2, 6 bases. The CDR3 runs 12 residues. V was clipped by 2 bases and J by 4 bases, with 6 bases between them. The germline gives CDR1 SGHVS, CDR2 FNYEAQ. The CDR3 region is CASSLRGYEQYF. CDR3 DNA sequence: TGTGCCAGCAGCTTACGGGGGTACGAGCAGTACTTC.

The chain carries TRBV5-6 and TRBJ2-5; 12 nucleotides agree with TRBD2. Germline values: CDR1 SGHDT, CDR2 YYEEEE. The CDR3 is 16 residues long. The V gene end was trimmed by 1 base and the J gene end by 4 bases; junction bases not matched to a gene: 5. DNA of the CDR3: TGTGCCAGCAGCTTGAGGCCTAGCGGGGGGGGAGAGACCCAGTACTTC. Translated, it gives CASSLRPSGGGETQYF.

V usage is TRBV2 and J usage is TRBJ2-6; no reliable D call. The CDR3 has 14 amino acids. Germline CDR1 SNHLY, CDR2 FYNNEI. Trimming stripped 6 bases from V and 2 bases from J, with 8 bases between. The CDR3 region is CASRSSAGANVLTF. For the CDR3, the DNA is TGTGCCAGCAGAAGTAGTGCTGGGGCCAACGTCCTGACTTTC. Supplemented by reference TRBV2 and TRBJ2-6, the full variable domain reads EPEVTQTPSHQVTQMGQEVILRCVPISNHLYFYWYRQILGQKVEFLVSFYNNEISEKSEIFDDQFSVERPDGSNFTLKIRSTKLEDSAMYFCASRSSAGANVLTFGAGSRLTVL.

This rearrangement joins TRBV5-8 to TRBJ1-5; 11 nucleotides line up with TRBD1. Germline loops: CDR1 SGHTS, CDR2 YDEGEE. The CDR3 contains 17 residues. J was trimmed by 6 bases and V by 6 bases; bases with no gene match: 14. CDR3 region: CASKLIGTGGTRQPQHF. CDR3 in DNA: TGTGCCAGCAAACTCATCGGGACAGGGGGTACCCGTCAGCCCCAGCATTTT. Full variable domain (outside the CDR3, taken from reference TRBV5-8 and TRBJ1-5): EAGVTQSPTHLIKTRGQQATLRCSPISGHTSVYWYQQALGLGLQFLLWYDEGEERNRGNFPPRFSGRQFPNYSSELNVNALELEDSALYLCASKLIGTGGTRQPQHFGDGTRLSIL.

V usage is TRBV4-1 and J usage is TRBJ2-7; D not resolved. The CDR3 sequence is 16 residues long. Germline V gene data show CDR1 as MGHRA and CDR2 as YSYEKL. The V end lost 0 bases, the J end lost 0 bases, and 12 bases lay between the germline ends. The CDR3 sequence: CASSQEVGVSSYEQYF. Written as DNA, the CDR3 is TGCGCCAGCAGCCAAGAGGTCGGAGTTAGCTCCTACGAGCAGTACTTC.

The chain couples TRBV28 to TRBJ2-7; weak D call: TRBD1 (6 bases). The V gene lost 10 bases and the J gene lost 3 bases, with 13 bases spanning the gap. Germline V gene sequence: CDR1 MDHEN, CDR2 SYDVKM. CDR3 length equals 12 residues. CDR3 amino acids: CATVEGDYEQYF. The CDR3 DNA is TGTGCCACCGTCGAGGGGGACTACGAGCAGTACTTC.

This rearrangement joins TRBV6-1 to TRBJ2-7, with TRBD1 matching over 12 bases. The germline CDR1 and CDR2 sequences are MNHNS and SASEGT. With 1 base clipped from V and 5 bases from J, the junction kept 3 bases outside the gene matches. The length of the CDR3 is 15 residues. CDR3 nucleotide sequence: TGTGCCAGCAGTGAAGGGGGGACAGGGGGCCACGAGCAGTACTTC. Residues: CASSEGGTGGHEQYF.

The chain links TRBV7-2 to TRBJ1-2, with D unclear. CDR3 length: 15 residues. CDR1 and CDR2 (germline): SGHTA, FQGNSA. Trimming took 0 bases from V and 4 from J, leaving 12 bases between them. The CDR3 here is CASSLASSPGYGYTF. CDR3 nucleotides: TGTGCCAGCAGCTTAGCTTCGTCCCCGGGCTATGGCTACACCTTC. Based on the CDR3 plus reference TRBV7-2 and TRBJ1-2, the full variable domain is GAGVSQSPSNKVTEKGKDVELRCDPISGHTALYWYRQSLGQGLEFLIYFQGNSAPDKSGLPSDRFSAERTGGSVSTLTIQRTQQEDSAVYLCASSLASSPGYGYTFGSGTRLTVV.

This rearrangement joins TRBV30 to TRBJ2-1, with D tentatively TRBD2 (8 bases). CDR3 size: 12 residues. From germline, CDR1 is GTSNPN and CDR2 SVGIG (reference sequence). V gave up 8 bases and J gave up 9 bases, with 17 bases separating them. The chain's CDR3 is CARGQTSAEQFF. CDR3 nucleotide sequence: TGTGCCCGGGGACAGACTAGCGCTGAGCAGTTCTTC.

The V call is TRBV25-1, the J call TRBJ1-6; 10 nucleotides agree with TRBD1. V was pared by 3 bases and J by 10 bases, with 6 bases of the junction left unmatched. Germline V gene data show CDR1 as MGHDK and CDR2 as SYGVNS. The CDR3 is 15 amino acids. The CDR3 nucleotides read TGTGCCAGCAGTGACCCCGGACAGGGGGGATCACCCCTCCACTTT. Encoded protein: CASSDPGQGGSPLHF.

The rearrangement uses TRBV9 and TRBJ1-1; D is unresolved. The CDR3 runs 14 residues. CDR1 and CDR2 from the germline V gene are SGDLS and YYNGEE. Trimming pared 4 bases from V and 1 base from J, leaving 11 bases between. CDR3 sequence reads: CASSSPPGNTEAFF. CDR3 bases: TGTGCCAGCAGCTCACCCCCAGGGAACACTGAAGCTTTCTTT.

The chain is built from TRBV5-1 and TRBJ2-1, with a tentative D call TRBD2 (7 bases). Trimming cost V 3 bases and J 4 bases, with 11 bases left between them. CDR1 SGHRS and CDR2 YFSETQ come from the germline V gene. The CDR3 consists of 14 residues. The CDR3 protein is CASSSGGRYNEQFF. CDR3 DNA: TGCGCCAGCAGCTCCGGGGGGCGGTACAATGAGCAGTTCTTC.

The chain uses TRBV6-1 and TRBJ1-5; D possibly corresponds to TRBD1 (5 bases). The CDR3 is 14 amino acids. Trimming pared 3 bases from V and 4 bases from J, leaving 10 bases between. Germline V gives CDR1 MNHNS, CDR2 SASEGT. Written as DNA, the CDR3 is TGTGCCAGCAGTGAGCAACGGGGGAATCAGCCCCAGCATTTT. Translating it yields CASSEQRGNQPQHF.

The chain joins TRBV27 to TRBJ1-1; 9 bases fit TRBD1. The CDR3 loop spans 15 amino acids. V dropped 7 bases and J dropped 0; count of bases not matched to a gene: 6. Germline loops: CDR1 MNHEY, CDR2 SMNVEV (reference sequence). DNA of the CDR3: TGTGCCAGCAAAATCGACAGGGGGATGAACACTGAAGCTTTCTTT. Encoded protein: CASKIDRGMNTEAFF.

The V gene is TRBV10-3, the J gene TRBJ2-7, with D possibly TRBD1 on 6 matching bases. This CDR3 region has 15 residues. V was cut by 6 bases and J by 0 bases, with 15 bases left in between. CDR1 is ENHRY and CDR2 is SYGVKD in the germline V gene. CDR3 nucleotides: TGTGCCATCAGCCGGGACACACCGAGCTCCTACGAGCAGTACTTC. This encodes CAISRDTPSSYEQYF.

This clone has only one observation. The CDR3 reads CASSREGRGTDTQYF. CDR3 bases: TGTGCCAGCAGCCGGGAAGGGAGGGGCACAGATACGCAGTATTTT. This sequence joins TRBV27 and TRBJ2-3, with 7 bases identical to TRBD2. The germline gives CDR1 MNHEY, CDR2 SMNVEV (reference sequence). CDR3 length equals 15 residues. Trimming at V came to 6 bases and at J to 1 base, leaving 7 bases not matched to a gene.

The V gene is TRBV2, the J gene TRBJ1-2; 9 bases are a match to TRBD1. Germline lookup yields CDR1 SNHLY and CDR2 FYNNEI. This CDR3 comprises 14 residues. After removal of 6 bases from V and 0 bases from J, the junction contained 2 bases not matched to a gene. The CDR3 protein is CASSGDRANYGYTF. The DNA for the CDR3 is TGTGCCAGCAGCGGGGACAGGGCTAACTATGGCTACACCTTC.

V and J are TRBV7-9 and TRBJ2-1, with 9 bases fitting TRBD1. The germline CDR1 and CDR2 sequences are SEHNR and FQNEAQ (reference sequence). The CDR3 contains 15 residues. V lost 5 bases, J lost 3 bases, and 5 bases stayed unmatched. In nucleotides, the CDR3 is TGTGCCAGCAGCGTACAGGGGGCAGTCTACAATGAGCAGTTCTTC. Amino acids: CASSVQGAVYNEQFF.

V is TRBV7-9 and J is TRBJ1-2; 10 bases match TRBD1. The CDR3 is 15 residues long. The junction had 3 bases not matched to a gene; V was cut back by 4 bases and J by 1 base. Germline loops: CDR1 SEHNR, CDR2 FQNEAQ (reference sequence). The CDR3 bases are TGTGCCAGCAGCTCATGGACAGGGGGTAACTATGGCTACACCTTC. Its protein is CASSSWTGGNYGYTF.

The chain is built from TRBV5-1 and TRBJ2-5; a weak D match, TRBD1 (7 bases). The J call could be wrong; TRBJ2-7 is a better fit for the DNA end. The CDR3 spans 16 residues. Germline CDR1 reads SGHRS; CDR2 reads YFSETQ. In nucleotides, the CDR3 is TGCGCCAGCAGCTGGGGACAGATTGGCGGGGCCTACGAGCAGTACTTC. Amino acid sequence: CASSWGQIGGAYEQYF.